This entry concerns a single T cell receptor beta chain. This clonotype was recorded many times. Its antigen target is currently unknown. No much larger clonotype is one base removed from it; base qualities were not supplied. The sample comes from a study of T cell repertoires in cytomegalovirus infection (dated by TCRdb to the late 2010s). In terms of the full investigation: Donor HLA type was relevant to the analysis, because carriage of CMV infection together with the matching HLA type was indicated by public TCR beta signatures. Beyond this particular receptor, the publication reports: In the ex vivo response, HLA-C-restricted CMV-specific TCR beta clonotypes were dominant, and in two of eight donors the single most frequent clonotype came from this HLA-C-restricted group. In both this cohort and an independent cohort of some 370 donors, the cumulative frequency of public TCR beta family members distinguished carriers of CMV infection plus the relevant HLA type.

V is reduced by 2 bases and J by 0 bases, leaving a spacing of 1 base between them. For CDR1 and CDR2, the germline V gene lists LGHNA and YNFKEQ. The CDR3 holds 12 amino acids from the cysteine to the phenylalanine. Here the CDR3 DNA is all that survives: 36 bases in frame from base 1. For sequencing, an Illumina HiSeq 1500 was employed. TCRdb redid the processing of the public reads, applying fastp at Q25 and MiXCR, and retained in-frame beta chains. Identical CDR3 proteins give one entry, which carries the most common genes and DNA. A total of some 300,000 distinct CDR3 sequences appear in this sample, under 20% of them only once. 12% of the sample goes to the ten largest clones.

The origin of this receptor is a human donor in good health (CMV status not recorded). Some clones in this sample may be carry-over from other donors' samples. The sequence joins TRBV4-2 to TRBJ2-5; no D gene can be assigned with confidence. Specimen: PBMCs. The nucleotide sequence is TGTGCCAGCAGCCAACACCAAGAGACCCAGTACTTC. Its protein product is CASSQHQETQYF.